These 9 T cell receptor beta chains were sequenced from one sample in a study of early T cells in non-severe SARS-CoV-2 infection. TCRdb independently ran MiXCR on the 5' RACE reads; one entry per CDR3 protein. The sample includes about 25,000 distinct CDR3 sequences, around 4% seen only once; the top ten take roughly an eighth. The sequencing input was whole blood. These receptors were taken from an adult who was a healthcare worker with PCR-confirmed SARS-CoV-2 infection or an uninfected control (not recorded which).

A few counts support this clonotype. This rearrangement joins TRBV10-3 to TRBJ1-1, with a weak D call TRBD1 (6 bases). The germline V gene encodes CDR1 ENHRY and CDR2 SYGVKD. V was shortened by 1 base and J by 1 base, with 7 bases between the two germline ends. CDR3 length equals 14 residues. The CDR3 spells CAISELTGNTEAFF. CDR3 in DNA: TGTGCCATCAGTGAGTTGACAGGGAACACTGAAGCTTTCTTT.

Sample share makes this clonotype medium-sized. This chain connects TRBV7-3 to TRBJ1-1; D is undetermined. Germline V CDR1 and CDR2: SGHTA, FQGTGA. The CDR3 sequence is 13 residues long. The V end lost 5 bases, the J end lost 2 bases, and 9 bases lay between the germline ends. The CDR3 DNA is TGTGCCAGCAGCCCGAGCCCTAACACTGAAGCTTTCTTT. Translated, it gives CASSPSPNTEAFF. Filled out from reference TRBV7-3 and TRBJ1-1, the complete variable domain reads GAGVSQTPSNKVTEKGKYVELRCDPISGHTALYWYRQSLGQGPEFLIYFQGTGAADDSGLPNDRFFAVRPEGSVSTLKIQRTERGDSAVYLCASSPSPNTEAFFGQGTRLTVV.

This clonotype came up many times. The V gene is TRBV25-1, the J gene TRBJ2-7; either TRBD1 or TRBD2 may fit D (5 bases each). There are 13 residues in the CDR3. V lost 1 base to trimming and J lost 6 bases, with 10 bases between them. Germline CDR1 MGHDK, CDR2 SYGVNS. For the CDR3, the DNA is TGTGCCAGCAGTGAATTGGTAGGGACCGAGCAGTACTTC. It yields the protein CASSELVGTEQYF.

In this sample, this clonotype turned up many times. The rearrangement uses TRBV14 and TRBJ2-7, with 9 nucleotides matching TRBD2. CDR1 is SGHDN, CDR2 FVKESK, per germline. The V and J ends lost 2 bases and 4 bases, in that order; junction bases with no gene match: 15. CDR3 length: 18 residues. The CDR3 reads CASSQLTYFSGRRYEQYV. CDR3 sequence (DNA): TGTGCCAGCAGCCAACTAACCTACTTTAGCGGGAGAAGGTACGAGCAGTACGTC.

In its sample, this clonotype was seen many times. The CDR3 bases are TGTGCCAGCAGCTTATTTGCAGGGGAGCGCACAGATACGCAGTATTTT. It translates to CASSLFAGERTDTQYF. The chain employs TRBV7-6 and TRBJ2-3, with D possibly matching TRBD1 (6 bases). CDR3 length: 16 amino acids. The V gene's germline CDR1 is SGHVS and CDR2 FNYEAQ. The V end was cut by 2 bases, the J end by 1 base, with 13 bases between.

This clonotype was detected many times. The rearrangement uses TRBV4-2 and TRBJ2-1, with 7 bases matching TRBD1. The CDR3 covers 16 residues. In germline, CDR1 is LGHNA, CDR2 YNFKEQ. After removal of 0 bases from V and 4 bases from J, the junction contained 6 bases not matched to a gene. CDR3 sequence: CASSQDLGQLYNEQFF. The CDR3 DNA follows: TGTGCCAGCAGCCAAGATTTGGGACAGCTTTACAATGAGCAGTTCTTC.

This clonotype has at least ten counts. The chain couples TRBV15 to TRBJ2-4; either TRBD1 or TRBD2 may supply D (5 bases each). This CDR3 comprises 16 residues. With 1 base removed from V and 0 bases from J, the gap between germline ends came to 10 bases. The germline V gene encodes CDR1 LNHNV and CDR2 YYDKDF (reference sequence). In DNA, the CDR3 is TGTGCCACCAGCAGAGGGGGGATTGTAGCCAAAAACATTCAGTACTTC. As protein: CATSRGGIVAKNIQYF.

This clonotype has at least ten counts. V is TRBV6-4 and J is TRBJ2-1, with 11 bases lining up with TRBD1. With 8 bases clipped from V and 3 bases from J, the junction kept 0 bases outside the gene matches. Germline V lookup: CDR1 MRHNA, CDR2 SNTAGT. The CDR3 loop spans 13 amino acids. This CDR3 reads CASGTGGYNEQFF. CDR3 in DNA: TGTGCCAGCGGGACAGGGGGCTACAATGAGCAGTTCTTC.

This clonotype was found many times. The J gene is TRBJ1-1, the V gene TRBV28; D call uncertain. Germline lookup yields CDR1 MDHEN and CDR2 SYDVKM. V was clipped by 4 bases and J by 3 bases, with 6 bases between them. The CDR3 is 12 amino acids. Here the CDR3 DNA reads TGTGCCAGCAGTTCTGGGGACACTGAAGCTTTCTTT. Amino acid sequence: CASSSGDTEAFF.